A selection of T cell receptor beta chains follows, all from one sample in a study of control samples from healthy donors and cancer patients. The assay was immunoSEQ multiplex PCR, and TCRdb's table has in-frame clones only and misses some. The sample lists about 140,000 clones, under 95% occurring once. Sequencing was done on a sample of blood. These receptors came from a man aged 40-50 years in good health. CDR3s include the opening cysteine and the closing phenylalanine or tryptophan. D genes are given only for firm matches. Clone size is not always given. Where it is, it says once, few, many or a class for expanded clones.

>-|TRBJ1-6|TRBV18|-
CASSPGGFETLSSPLHF
TGTGCCAGCTCTCCTGGAGGGTTCGAGACTTTGTCTTCACCCCTCCACTTT
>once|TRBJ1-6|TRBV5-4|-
CASSTEPWQEEAPLHF
TGTGCCAGCAGCACGGAACCCTGGCAGGAGGAAGCACCCCTCCACTTT
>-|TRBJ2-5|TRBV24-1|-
CATSVRGQETQYF
TGTGCCACCAGTGTCCGAGGCCAAGAGACCCAGTACTTC
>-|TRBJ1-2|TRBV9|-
CASSAPGGVPDGYTF
TGTGCCAGCAGCGCCCCTGGCGGGGTTCCCGACGGCTACACCTTC
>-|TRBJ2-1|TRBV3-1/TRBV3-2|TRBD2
CASSPGTGTSGFYNEQFF
TGTGCCAGCAGCCCAGGGACCGGGACTAGCGGGTTCTACAATGAGCAGTTCTTC
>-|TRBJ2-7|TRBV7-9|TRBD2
CASSRRFATSHYEQYF
TGTGCCAGCAGCCGACGGTTTGCGACTAGCCACTACGAGCAGTACTTC
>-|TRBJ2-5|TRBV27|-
CASSLEGHRGGTQYF
TGTGCCAGCAGTTTAGAGGGACACAGAGGCGGGACCCAGTACTTC
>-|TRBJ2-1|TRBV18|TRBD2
CASSLGGTYNEQFF
TGTGCCAGCTCACTGGGGGGGACCTACAATGAGCAGTTCTTC
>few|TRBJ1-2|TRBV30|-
CAWSSRAYGYTF
TGTGCCTGGAGCTCACGGGCATACGGCTACACCTTC
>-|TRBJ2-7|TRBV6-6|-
CASTFSRRSYEQYF
TGTGCCAGCACCTTTTCGAGACGGTCCTACGAGCAGTACTTC
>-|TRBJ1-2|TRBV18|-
CASSPKQGPYGYTF
TGTGCCAGCTCACCAAAACAGGGACCCTATGGCTACACCTTC
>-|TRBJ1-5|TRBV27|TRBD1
CASRRQGPYSNQPQHF
TGTGCCAGCAGGAGACAGGGACCATATAGCAATCAGCCCCAGCATTTT
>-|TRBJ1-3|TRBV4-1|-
CASSQAFASSSGNTIYF
TGCGCCAGCAGCCAAGCTTTTGCTTCGAGCTCTGGAAACACCATATATTTT
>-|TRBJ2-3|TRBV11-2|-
CASSLESASRVSSDADTQYF
TGTGCCAGCAGCTTAGAGTCCGCGTCTAGGGTGTCCTCTGATGCAGATACGCAGTATTTT
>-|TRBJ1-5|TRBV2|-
CASSTGSRQPQHF
TGTGCCAGCAGCACAGGTTCTCGACAGCCCCAGCATTTT